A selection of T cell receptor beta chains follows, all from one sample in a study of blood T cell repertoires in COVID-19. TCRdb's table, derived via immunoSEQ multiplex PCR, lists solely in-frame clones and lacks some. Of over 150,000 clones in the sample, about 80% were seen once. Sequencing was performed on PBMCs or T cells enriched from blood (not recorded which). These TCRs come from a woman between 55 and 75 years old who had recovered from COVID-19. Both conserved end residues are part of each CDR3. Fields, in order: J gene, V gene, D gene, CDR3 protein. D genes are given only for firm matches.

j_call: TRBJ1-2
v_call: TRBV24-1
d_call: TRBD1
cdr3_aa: CATSDPGQGIYYGYTF

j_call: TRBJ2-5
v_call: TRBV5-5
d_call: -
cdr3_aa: CASSPFPGKKETQYF

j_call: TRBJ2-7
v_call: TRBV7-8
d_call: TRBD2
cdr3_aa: CASSFNSGGAFSYEQYF

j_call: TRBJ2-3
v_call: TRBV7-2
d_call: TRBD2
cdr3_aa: CASRRGLAYSPFTDTQYF

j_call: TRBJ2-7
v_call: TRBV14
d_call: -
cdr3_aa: CASSPRGQGNYEQYF

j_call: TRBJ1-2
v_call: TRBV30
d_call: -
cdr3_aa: CAWTARGNGYTF

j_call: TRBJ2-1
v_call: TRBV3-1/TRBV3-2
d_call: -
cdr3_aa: CASSQGRVNEQFF

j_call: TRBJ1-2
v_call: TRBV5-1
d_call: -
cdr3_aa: CASSLDWTAANYGYTF

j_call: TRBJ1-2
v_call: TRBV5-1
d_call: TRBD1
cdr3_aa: CASSPGRTGDDGYTF

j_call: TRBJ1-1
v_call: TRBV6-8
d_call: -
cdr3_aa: CASSPHGGGNTEAFF